Listed here are 16 T cell receptor beta chains from one sample, sequenced in a study of cytomegalovirus exposure and HLA in healthy donors. In the PCR, 60 Vbeta and 13 Jbeta primers were used. TCRdb keeps only in-frame clones here, not all; method: immunoSEQ multiplex PCR. This sample has 25,000 to 30,000 clones, with 70% found just once. The sample consisted of PBMCs. These TCRs come from a woman between 50 and 59 years old in good health and CMV-seronegative.

This chain connects TRBV5-4 to TRBJ1-3, with D hard to call. The germline gives CDR1 SGHNT, CDR2 YYREEE (reference sequence). The V end was cut by 1 base, the J end by 0 bases, with 11 bases between. This CDR3 region has 16 residues. The CDR3, as DNA: TGTGCCAGCAGCTTGACGGGATCGTTCTCTGGAAACACCATATATTTT. Translating it yields CASSLTGSFSGNTIYF. Together with reference TRBV5-4 and TRBJ1-3, the CDR3 gives the full variable domain: ETGVTQSPTHLIKTRGQQVTLRCSSQSGHNTVSWYQQALGQGPQFIFQYYREEENGRGNFPPRFSGLQFPNYSSELNVNALELDDSALYLCASSLTGSFSGNTIYFGEGSWLTVV.

The CDR3 here is CASRQGVSYEQYF. For the CDR3, the DNA is TGTGCCAGCCGGCAGGGGGTGTCCTACGAGCAGTACTTC. The chain carries TRBV6-5 and TRBJ2-7; TRBD1 agrees at 7 bases. The CDR3 length is 13 residues. Germline CDR1 is MNHEY and CDR2 is SVGAGI. V shed 8 bases and J 1 base; nucleotides not matched to a gene: 5.

This clone has a single count. V gene TRBV7-6 combines with J gene TRBJ2-5; TRBD2 agrees at 9 bases. With 5 bases clipped from V and 4 bases from J, the junction kept 2 bases outside the gene matches. Germline V gene data show CDR1 as SGHVS and CDR2 as FNYEAQ. The CDR3 is 13 amino acids. CDR3 sequence reads: CASSLREGETQYF. The DNA for the CDR3 is TGTGCCAGCAGCCTGCGGGAGGGAGAGACCCAGTACTTC.

This clone turned up a few times. The chain joins TRBV5-4 to TRBJ2-7; perhaps TRBD2 as D (5 bases). This CDR3 spans 15 amino acids. Germline-derived CDR1 and CDR2 are SGHNT and YYREEE (reference sequence). Trimming left V 0 bases short and J 0 bases short, with 10 bases between. CDR3 in amino acids: CASSLERTVSYEQYF. The CDR3 nucleotides read TGTGCCAGCAGCTTGGAGCGGACGGTCTCCTACGAGCAGTACTTC. Together with reference TRBV5-4 and TRBJ2-7, the CDR3 gives the full variable domain: ETGVTQSPTHLIKTRGQQVTLRCSSQSGHNTVSWYQQALGQGPQFIFQYYREEENGRGNFPPRFSGLQFPNYSSELNVNALELDDSALYLCASSLERTVSYEQYFGPGTRLTVT.

The V and J genes are TRBV7-3 and TRBJ2-7, with 8 bases identical to TRBD1. This CDR3 comprises 13 residues. Germline V gene data show CDR1 as SGHTA and CDR2 as FQGTGA. The J segment lost 4 bases and the V segment lost 5 bases, leaving 4 bases of the junction unmatched. The DNA for the CDR3 is TGTGCCAGCAGCCCACGGACAGGGTACGAGCAGTACTTC. Its protein is CASSPRTGYEQYF.

This rearrangement joins TRBV29-1 to TRBJ2-5, with 8 positions matching TRBD2. The CDR3 runs 15 residues. The ends lost 4 bases at V and 2 bases at J; junction bases unmatched: 9. Per germline, CDR1 SQVTM and CDR2 ANQGSEA. The CDR3 region is CSVVLLAGYQETQYF. The CDR3 DNA reads as TGCAGCGTTGTTTTGCTAGCGGGCTATCAAGAGACCCAGTACTTC.

The rearrangement links TRBV9 to TRBJ1-2; no firm D call. The ends were cut back, 3 bases at V and 3 bases at J, with 3 bases in the middle. Germline CDR1 and CDR2: SGDLS and YYNGEE. The CDR3 runs 11 residues. The CDR3 reads CASSADYGYTF. The CDR3 region has the DNA TGTGCCAGCAGCGCAGACTATGGCTACACCTTC.

The rearrangement joins TRBV29-1 to TRBJ1-2, with D possibly TRBD1 on 5 matching bases. Germline assignment: CDR1 SQVTM and CDR2 ANQGSEA. Trimming stripped 1 base from V and 0 bases from J, with 6 bases between. This CDR3 spans 13 amino acids. The CDR3 bases are TGCAGCGTTGAAGGACAGACTAACTATGGCTACACCTTC. This codes for CSVEGQTNYGYTF. Full variable domain (rest looked up from reference TRBV29-1 and TRBJ1-2): SAVISQKPSRDICQRGTSLTIQCQVDSQVTMMFWYRQQPGQSLTLIATANQGSEATYESGFVIDKFPISRPNLTFSTLTVSNMSPEDSSIYLCSVEGQTNYGYTFGSGTRLTVV.

The chain couples TRBV14 to TRBJ2-4; a weak D match, TRBD1 (6 bases). Germline assignment: CDR1 SGHDN and CDR2 FVKESK. The CDR3 length is 16 residues. Deletions cut 4 bases from V and 2 bases from J, with 15 bases between. DNA for the CDR3: TGTGCCAGCAGCCTCACAACAGGGAGTTCCAAAAACATTCAGTACTTC. Its translation is CASSLTTGSSKNIQYF.

The chain links TRBV19 to TRBJ2-7; 7 bases are a match to TRBD1. The CDR3 runs 12 residues. V shed 4 bases, J shed 6 bases, and the junction held 3 bases outside the gene matches. The germline CDR1 and CDR2 sequences are LNHDA and SQIVND (reference sequence). CDR3 sequence: CASSTRQGEQYF. CDR3 DNA sequence: TGTGCCAGTAGTACAAGACAGGGCGAGCAGTACTTC. The full variable domain, completed using reference TRBV19 and TRBJ2-7, is DGGITQSPKYLFRKEGQNVTLSCEQNLNHDAMYWYRQDPGQGLRLIYYSQIVNDFQKGDIAEGYSVSREKKESFPLTVTSAQKNPTAFYLCASSTRQGEQYFGPGTRLTVT.

The V call is TRBV29-1, the J call TRBJ1-3; D gene unclear. The CDR3 runs 12 residues. Germline loops: CDR1 SQVTM, CDR2 ANQGSEA. The V end lost 7 bases, the J end lost 2 bases, and 9 bases lay between the germline ends. CDR3 sequence reads: CSATAAGNTIYF. The DNA for the CDR3 is TGCAGCGCCACAGCGGCTGGAAACACCATATATTTT.

The J gene is TRBJ1-1, the V gene TRBV30; D is possibly TRBD1 (6 bases). The V gene's germline CDR1 is GTSNPN and CDR2 SVGIG (reference sequence). The CDR3 contains 15 residues. The V end was cut by 5 bases, the J end by 0 bases, with 16 bases between. The CDR3 DNA sequence: TGTGCCTGGGCCCCCCTGGACAGTATGAACACTGAAGCTTTCTTT. Encoded protein: CAWAPLDSMNTEAFF.

The rearrangement links TRBV7-2 to TRBJ2-1; 10 nucleotides align to TRBD2. Per germline, CDR1 SGHTA and CDR2 FQGNSA. The trim removed 8 bases at V and 7 bases at J, leaving 14 bases unmatched. There are 16 residues in the CDR3. Written as DNA, the CDR3 is TGTGCCAGCCGGAGCCGAGCGGGAGGGCCCTGGAATGAGCAGTTCTTC. Protein product: CASRSRAGGPWNEQFF.

The V gene is TRBV19, the J gene TRBJ1-2, with 10 bases matching TRBD1. The germline V gene has CDR1 LNHDA and CDR2 SQIVND (reference sequence). Trimming took 1 base from V and 2 from J; bases not matched to a gene: 4. This CDR3 comprises 16 residues. The CDR3 DNA sequence: TGTGCCAGTAGTATAGTTCTGACAGGGGGCAACTATGGCTACACCTTC. This codes for CASSIVLTGGNYGYTF. Together with reference TRBV19 and TRBJ1-2, the CDR3 gives the full variable domain: DGGITQSPKYLFRKEGQNVTLSCEQNLNHDAMYWYRQDPGQGLRLIYYSQIVNDFQKGDIAEGYSVSREKKESFPLTVTSAQKNPTAFYLCASSIVLTGGNYGYTFGSGTRLTVV.

The chain combines TRBV28 with TRBJ1-5, with 8 bases identical to TRBD1. The V gene end was trimmed by 6 bases and the J gene end by 5 bases; junction bases not matched to a gene: 6. CDR3 length: 14 amino acids. CDR1 and CDR2 (germline): MDHEN, SYDVKM. CDR3 bases: TGTGCCAGCAGGCGGACAGGGAGTCATCAGCCCCAGCATTTT. This translates into CASRRTGSHQPQHF.

This clone showed up just once. V is TRBV2 and J is TRBJ1-1; D may be TRBD1 (5 bases). This CDR3 region has 13 residues. Trimming took off 11 bases at V and 0 bases at J, with 13 bases between the two ends. Germline CDR1 SNHLY, CDR2 FYNNEI. The CDR3 DNA sequence: TGTGCCTTCGACGGGGGGATGAACACTGAAGCTTTCTTT. Its translation is CAFDGGMNTEAFF.